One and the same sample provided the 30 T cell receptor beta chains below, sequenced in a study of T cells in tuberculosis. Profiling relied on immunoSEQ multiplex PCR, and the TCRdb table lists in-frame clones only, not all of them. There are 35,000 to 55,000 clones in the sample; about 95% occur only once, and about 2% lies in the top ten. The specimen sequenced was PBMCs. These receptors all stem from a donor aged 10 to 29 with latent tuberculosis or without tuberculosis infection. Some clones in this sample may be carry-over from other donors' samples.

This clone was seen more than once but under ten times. The DNA of the CDR3 is TGTGCCAGCAGCTTAGGAGTGCAGAACACTGAAGCTTTCTTT. Protein product: CASSLGVQNTEAFF. This chain connects TRBV7-2 to TRBJ1-1, with D unresolved. Germline values: CDR1 SGHTA, CDR2 FQGNSA. The germline V and J ends were trimmed by 1 base and 1 base, with 7 bases remaining between them. This CDR3 is 14 amino acids long.

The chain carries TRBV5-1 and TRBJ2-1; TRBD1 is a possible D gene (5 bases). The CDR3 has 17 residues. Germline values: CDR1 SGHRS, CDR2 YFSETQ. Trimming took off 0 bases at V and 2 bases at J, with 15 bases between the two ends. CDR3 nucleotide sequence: TGCGCCAGCAGCTTGGGAACCCCAGGGATTCCCTACAATGAGCAGTTCTTC. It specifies CASSLGTPGIPYNEQFF.

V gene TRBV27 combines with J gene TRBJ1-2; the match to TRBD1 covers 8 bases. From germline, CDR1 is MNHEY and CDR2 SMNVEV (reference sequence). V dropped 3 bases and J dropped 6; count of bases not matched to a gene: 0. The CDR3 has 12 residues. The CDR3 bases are TGTGCCAGCAGTTTGACAGGGGATGGCTACACCTTC. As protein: CASSLTGDGYTF.

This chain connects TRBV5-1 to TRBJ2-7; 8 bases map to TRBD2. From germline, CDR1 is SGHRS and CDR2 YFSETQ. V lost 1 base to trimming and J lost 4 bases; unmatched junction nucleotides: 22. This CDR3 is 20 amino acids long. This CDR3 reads CASSLLDGDLAGYGEYEQYF. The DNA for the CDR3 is TGCGCCAGCAGCTTGCTCGATGGGGACCTAGCGGGCTATGGGGAATACGAGCAGTACTTC.

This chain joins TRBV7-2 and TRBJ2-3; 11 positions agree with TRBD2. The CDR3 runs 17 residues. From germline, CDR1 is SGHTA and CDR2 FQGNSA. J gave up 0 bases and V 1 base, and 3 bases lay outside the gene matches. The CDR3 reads CASSLGWTSGSTDTQYF. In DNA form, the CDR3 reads TGTGCCAGCAGCTTAGGGTGGACTAGCGGGAGCACAGATACGCAGTATTTT.

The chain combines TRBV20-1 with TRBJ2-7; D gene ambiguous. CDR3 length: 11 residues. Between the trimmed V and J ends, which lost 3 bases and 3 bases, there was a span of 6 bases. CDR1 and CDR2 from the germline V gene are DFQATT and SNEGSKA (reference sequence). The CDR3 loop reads CSASFGYEQYF. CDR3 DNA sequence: TGCAGTGCTAGTTTCGGCTACGAGCAGTACTTC.

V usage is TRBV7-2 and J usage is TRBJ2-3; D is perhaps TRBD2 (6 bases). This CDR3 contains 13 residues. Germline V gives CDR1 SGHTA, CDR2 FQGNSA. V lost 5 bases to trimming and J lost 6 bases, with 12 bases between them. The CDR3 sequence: CASSPRRGDTQYF. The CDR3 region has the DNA TGTGCCAGCAGCCCACGTCGGGGGGATACGCAGTATTTT.

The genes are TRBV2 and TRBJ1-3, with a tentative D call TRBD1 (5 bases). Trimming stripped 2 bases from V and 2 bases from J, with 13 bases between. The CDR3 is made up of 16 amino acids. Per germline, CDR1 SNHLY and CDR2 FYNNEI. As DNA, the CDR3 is TGTGCCAGCAGTGAACGCAGCAGGGCGGCTGGAAACACCATATATTTT. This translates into CASSERSRAAGNTIYF.

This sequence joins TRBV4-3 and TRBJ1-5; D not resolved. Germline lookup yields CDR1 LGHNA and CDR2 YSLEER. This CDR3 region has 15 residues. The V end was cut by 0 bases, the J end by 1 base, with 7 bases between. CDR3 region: CASSQEGKSNQPQHF. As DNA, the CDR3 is TGCGCCAGCAGCCAAGAGGGCAAAAGCAATCAGCCCCAGCATTTT.

The chain's CDR3 is CASSPTGGPTDTQYF. CDR3 nucleotides: TGTGCCAGCAGCCCTACAGGGGGCCCCACAGATACGCAGTATTTT. The chain carries TRBV7-3 and TRBJ2-3; TRBD1 aligns across 9 bases. This CDR3 has 15 amino acids. The V and J ends lost 5 bases and 2 bases, in that order; junction bases with no gene match: 5. The V gene's germline CDR1 is SGHTA and CDR2 FQGTGA.

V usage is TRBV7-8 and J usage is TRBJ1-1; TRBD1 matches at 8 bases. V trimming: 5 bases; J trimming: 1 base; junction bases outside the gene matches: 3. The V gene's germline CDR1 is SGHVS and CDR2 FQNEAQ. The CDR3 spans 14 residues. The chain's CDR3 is CASSQDRGNTEAFF. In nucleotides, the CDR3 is TGTGCCAGCAGCCAAGACAGGGGGAACACTGAAGCTTTCTTT.

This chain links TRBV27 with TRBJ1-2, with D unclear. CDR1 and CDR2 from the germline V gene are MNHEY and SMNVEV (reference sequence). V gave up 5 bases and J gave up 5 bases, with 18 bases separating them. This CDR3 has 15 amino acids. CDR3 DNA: TGTGCCAGCAGTCCTACCACAGTCTTTTTTTATGGCTACACCTTC. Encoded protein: CASSPTTVFFYGYTF.

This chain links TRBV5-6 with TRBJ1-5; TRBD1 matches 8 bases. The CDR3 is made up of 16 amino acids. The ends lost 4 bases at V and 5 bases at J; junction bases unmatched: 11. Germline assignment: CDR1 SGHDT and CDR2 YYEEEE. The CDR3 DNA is TGTGCCAGCAGCCGTCGGACAGGGACTCTGGATCAGCCCCAGCATTTT. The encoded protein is CASSRRTGTLDQPQHF.

DNA for the CDR3: TGTGCCAGCAGCTTAGGGTACAGGGAGGGGGAGACCCAGTACTTC. Encoded protein: CASSLGYREGETQYF. The chain combines TRBV7-9 with TRBJ2-5, with a tentative D call TRBD2 (7 bases). The CDR3 has 15 residues. Trimming left V 1 base short and J 5 bases short, with 14 bases between. Germline CDR1 reads SEHNR; CDR2 reads FQNEAQ (reference sequence).

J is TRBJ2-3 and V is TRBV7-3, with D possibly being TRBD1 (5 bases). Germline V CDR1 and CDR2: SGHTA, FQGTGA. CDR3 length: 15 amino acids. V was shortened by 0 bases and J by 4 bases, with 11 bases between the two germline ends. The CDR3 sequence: CASSLTGQGADTQYF. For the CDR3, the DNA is TGTGCCAGCAGCTTAACGGGGCAGGGCGCAGATACGCAGTATTTT.

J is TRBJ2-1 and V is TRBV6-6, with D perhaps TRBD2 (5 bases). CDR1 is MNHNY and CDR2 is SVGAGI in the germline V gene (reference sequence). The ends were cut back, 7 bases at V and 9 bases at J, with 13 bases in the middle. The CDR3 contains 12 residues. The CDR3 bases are TGTGCCAGCAAGCCCTCGGCGGGTGAGCAGTTCTTC. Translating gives CASKPSAGEQFF.

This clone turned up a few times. The CDR3 loop is CASSPTLVRGEQYF. CDR3 in DNA: TGTGCCAGCAGCCCCACCCTGGTTCGGGGCGAGCAGTACTTC. The rearrangement uses TRBV7-2 and TRBJ2-7, with a tentative D call TRBD2 (5 bases). The CDR3 has 14 amino acids. V lost 5 bases to trimming and J lost 6 bases, with 17 bases between them. Germline lookup yields CDR1 SGHTA and CDR2 FQGNSA.

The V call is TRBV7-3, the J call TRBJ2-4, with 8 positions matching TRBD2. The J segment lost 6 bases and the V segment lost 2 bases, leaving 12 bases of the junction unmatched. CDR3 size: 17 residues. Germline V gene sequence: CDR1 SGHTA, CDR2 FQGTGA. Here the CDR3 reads CASSLLSSGSTRNIQYF. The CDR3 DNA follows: TGTGCCAGCAGCTTACTATCCAGCGGGAGTACGAGAAACATTCAGTACTTC.

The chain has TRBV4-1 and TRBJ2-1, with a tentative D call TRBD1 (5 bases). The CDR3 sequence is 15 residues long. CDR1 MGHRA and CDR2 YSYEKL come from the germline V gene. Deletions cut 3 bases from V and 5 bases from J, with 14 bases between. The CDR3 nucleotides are TGCGCCAGCAGCCAGCGACTTGGGGCGGACAATGAGCAGTTCTTC. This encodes CASSQRLGADNEQFF.

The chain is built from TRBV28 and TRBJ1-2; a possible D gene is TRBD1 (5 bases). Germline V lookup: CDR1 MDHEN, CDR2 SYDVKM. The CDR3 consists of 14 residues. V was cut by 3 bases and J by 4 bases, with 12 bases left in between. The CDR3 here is CASSFIQGLYGYTF. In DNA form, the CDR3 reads TGTGCCAGCAGTTTCATCCAGGGACTCTATGGCTACACCTTC.

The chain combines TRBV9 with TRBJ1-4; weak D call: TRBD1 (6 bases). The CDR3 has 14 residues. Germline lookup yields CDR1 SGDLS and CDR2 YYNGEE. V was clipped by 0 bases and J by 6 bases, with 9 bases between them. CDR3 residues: CASSVGTADEKLFF. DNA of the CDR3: TGTGCCAGCAGCGTAGGGACAGCCGATGAAAAACTGTTTTTT.

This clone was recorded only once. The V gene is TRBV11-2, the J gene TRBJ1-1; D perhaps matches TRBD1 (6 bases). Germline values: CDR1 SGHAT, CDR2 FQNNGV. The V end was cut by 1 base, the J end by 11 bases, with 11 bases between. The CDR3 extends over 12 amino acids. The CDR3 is CASSLGGQGAFF. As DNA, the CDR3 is TGTGCCAGCAGCTTAGGGGGGCAAGGGGCTTTCTTT. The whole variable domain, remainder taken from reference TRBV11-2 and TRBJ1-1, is EAGVAQSPRYKIIEKRQSVAFWCNPISGHATLYWYQQILGQGPKLLIQFQNNGVVDDSQLPKDRFSAERLKGVDSTLKIQPAKLEDSAVYLCASSLGGQGAFFGQGTRLTVV.

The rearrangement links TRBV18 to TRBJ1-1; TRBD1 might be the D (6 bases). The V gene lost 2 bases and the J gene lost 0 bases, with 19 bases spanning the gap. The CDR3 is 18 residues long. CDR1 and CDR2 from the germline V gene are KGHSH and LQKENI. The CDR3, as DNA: TGTGCCAGCTCACCAAGCACGGCAGGACAGCTCATGAACACTGAAGCTTTCTTT. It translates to CASSPSTAGQLMNTEAFF.

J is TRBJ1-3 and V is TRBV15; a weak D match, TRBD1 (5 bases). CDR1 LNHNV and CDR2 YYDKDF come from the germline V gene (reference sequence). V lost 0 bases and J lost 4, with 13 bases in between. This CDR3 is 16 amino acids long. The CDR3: CATSRDRVNPGNTIYF. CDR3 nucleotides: TGTGCCACCAGCAGAGACAGGGTGAATCCCGGAAACACCATATATTTT.

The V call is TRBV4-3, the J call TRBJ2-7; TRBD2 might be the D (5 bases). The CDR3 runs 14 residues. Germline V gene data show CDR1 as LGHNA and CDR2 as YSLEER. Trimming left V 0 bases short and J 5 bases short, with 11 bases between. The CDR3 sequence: CASSQEEAGDEQYF. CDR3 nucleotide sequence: TGCGCCAGCAGCCAAGAGGAGGCGGGCGACGAGCAGTACTTC.

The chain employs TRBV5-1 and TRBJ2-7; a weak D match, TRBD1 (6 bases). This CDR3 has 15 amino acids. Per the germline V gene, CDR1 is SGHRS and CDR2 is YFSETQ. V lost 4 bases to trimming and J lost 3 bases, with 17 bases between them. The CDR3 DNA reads TGCGCCAGCAGCGACCAGACAGGCGCTATCTACGAGCAGTACTTC. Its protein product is CASSDQTGAIYEQYF.

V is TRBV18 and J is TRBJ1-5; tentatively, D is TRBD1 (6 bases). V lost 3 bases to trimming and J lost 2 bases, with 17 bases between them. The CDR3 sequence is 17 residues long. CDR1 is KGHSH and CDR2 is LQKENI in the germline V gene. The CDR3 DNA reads TGTGCCAGCTCACCGGTCAGGTGGCAGGGGCGCAATCAGCCCCAGCATTTT. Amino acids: CASSPVRWQGRNQPQHF.

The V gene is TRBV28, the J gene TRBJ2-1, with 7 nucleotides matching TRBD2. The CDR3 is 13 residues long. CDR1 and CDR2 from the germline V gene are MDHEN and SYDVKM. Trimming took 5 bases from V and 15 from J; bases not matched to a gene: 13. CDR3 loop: CASSTPPGTTLFF. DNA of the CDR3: TGTGCCAGCAGTACCCCACCCGGGACTACTCTGTTCTTC.

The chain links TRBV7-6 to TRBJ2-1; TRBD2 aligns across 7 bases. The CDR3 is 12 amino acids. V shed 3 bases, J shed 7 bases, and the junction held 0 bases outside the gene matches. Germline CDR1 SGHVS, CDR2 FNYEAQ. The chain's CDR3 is CASSFSGNEQFF. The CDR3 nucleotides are TGTGCCAGCAGCTTTAGCGGGAATGAGCAGTTCTTC.

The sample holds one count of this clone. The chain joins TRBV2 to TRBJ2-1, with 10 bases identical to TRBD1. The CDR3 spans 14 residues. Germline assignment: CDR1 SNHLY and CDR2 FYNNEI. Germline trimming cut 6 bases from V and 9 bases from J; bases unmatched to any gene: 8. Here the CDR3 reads CASRRDRGVTEQFF. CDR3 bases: TGTGCCAGCAGACGGGACAGGGGAGTAACTGAGCAGTTCTTC.